This entry concerns a single T cell receptor beta chain. Its specificity is unknown. Trimming at V came to 4 bases and at J to 3 bases, leaving 6 bases not matched to a gene. The germline CDR1 and CDR2 sequences are SQVTM and ANQGSEA. The CDR3 is made up of 14 amino acids. The sample belongs to a study of shared clonotypes between healthy human individuals. Study in general: Samples came from two female and three male donors aged 18 to 49. Broader study findings: Clonotype sharing among donors was thought likely to change with sequencing depth.

Profiled with immunoSEQ multiplex PCR; TCRdb holds only in-frame clones, not every one. The profile shows 2 million to 2.5 million clones, approximately 96% of them singletons. A CD45RA+ naive subset and a CD45RA-negative memory subset were split from CD4+ cells. V gene TRBV29-1 combines with J gene TRBJ2-3; 8 bases match TRBD1. What was sequenced was naive CD4+ T cells sorted from blood. Described subset: CD45RA+ positively selected. This sequence originates from a man between 18 and 29 years old in good health. This CDR3 is CSVATGGRTDTQYF. The CDR3 DNA reads TGCAGCGTTGCAACAGGGGGGAGAACAGATACGCAGTATTTT.